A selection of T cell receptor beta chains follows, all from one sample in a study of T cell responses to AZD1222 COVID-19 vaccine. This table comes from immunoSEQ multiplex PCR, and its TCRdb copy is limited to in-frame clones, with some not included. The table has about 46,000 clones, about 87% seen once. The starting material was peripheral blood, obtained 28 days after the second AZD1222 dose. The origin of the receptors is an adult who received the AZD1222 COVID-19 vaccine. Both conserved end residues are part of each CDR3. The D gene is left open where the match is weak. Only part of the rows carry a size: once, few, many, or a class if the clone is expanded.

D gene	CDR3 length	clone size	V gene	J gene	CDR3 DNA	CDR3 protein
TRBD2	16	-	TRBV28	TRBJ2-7	TGTGCCAGCAGTTTAACGAGCGGGAGTAATTTGGAGGAGCAGTACTTC	CASSLTSGSNLEEQYF
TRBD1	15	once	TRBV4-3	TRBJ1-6	TGCGCCAGCAGCCAGACCCAGGGGGCCCGGTCACCCCTCCACTTT	CASSQTQGARSPLHF
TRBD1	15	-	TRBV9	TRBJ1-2	TGTGCCAGCAGCGGCCGCCACGGGACAGGTCCTTACTACACCTTC	CASSGRHGTGPYYTF
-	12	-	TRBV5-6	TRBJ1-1	TGTGCCAGCAGCTTGGTGGGCACTGAAGCTTTCTTT	CASSLVGTEAFF
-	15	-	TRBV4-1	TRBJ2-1	TGCGCCAGCAGCCCTAGACCCTCCTCCTACAATGAGCAGTTCTTC	CASSPRPSSYNEQFF
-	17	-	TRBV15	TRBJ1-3	TGTGCCACCAGCAGAGATTTAGGGATCTCGTCTGGAAACACCATATATTTT	CATSRDLGISSGNTIYF
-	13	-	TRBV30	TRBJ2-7	TGTGCCTGGAGTTCAGGGTTCTCCTACGAGCAGTACTTC	CAWSSGFSYEQYF
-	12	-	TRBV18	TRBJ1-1	TGTGCCAGCTCAAGCAGGTTAGGCGAAGCTTTCTTT	CASSSRLGEAFF
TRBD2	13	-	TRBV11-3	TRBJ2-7	TGTGCCAGCAGCTTTACTAGCGGGAGCGGGCAGTACTTC	CASSFTSGSGQYF
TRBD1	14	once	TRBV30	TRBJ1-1	TGTGCCTGGAGCCCGCCCTCGACAGGGCTCGAAGCTTTCTTT	CAWSPPSTGLEAFF
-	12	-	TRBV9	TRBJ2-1	TGTGCCAGCAGCTTACCACCGAATGAGCAGTTCTTC	CASSLPPNEQFF
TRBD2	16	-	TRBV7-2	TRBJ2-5	TGTGCCAGCAGCCAAGGGGTAGCGGGCCTCCAAGAGACCCAGTACTTC	CASSQGVAGLQETQYF
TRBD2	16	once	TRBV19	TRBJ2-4	TGTGCCACCAGGACTAGCGGGTCGAACGCCAAAAACATTCAGTACTTC	CATRTSGSNAKNIQYF
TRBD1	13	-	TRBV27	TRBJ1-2	TGTGCCAGCAGTTCAGGGGGCGCGGGGGGCTACACCTTC	CASSSGGAGGYTF
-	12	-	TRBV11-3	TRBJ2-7	TGTGCCAGCAGCTTACAGGGAGACGAGCAGTACTTC	CASSLQGDEQYF
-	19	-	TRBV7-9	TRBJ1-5	TGTGCCAGCAGCTTAGCACCTCCGGGACGGACTTATAGCAATCAGCCCCAGCATTTT	CASSLAPPGRTYSNQPQHF
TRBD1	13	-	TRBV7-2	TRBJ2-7	TGTGCCAGCAGAGCGAACAGGGGGCACGAGCAGTACTTC	CASRANRGHEQYF
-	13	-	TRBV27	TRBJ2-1	TGTGCCAGCAGGGAAACAGGGCTCAATGAGCAGTTCTTC	CASRETGLNEQFF
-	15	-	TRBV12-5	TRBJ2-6	TGTGCTAGTGGCACCCATTTCGGCGGGGCCAACGTCCTGACTTTC	CASGTHFGGANVLTF
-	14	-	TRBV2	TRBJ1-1	TGTGCCAGCAGTGCTAATATCCAAGGGACTGAAGCTTTCTTT	CASSANIQGTEAFF
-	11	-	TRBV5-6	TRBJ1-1	TGTGCCAGCAGCTTGAGAACTGAAGCTTTCTTT	CASSLRTEAFF
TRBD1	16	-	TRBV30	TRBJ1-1	TGTGCCTGGAGTGTACCCAACACAGGGGGCATTGCTGAAGCTTTCTTT	CAWSVPNTGGIAEAFF
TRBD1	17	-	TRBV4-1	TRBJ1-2	TGCGCCAGCACCCGGGACAGGGGCCAAGTCGGTGTTTATGGCTACACCTTC	CASTRDRGQVGVYGYTF
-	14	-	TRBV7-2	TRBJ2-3	TGTGCCAGCAGCTTTAAGGGGCCCACAGATACGCAGTATTTT	CASSFKGPTDTQYF
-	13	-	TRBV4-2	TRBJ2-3	TGTGCCAGCAGCCAAGATAGATCGGATACGCAGTATTTT	CASSQDRSDTQYF
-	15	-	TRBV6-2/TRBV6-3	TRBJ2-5	TGTGCCAGCAGTTACCTTGGACAGATCCAAGAGACCCAGTACTTC	CASSYLGQIQETQYF
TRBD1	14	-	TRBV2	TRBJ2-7	TGTGCCAGCAGACTCTCACAGGGGGCGTCTGAGCAGTACTTC	CASRLSQGASEQYF
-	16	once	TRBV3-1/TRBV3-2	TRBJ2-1	TGTGCCAGCAGCCGTAGACAGAACGGGGGTTACAATGAGCAGTTCTTC	CASSRRQNGGYNEQFF
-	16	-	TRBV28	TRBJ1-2	TGTGCCAGCAGTTTATCGGCGGCGGGGCAGGGTGGCGGCTACACCTTC	CASSLSAAGQGGGYTF
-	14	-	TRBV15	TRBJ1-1	TGTGCCACGCGAGAAGGAACCATGAACACTGAAGCTTTCTTT	CATREGTMNTEAFF
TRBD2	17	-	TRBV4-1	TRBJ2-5	TGCGCCAGCAGCAAGGGACTAGCGGGAGGGATGTGGGAGACCCAGTACTTC	CASSKGLAGGMWETQYF
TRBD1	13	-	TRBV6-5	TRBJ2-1	TGTGCCAGCAGAGAGACAGGGATGAATGAGCAGTTCTTC	CASRETGMNEQFF
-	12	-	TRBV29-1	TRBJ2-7	TGCAGCGTTGAAGCCGGGGGTAACGAGCAGTACTTC	CSVEAGGNEQYF
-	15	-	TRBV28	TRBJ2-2	TGTGCCAGCACCCCCCTGGGGAGATCCACCGGGGAGCTGTTTTTT	CASTPLGRSTGELFF
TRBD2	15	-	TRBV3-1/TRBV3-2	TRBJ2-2	TGTGCCAGCAGCCATGGACTAGCAAGCACCGGGGAGCTGTTTTTT	CASSHGLASTGELFF
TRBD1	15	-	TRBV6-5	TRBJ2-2	TGTGCCAGCAGCCCGAGACAGGGAGACACCGGGGAGCTGTTTTTT	CASSPRQGDTGELFF
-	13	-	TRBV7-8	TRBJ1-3	TGTGCCAGCAGCTACAACTCTGGAAACACCATATATTTT	CASSYNSGNTIYF
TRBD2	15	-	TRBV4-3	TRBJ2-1	TGCGCCAGCAGCCAAGATCTTAGGGAGGGCAATGAGCAGTTCTTC	CASSQDLREGNEQFF
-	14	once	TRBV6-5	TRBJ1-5	TGTGCCAGCAGGGCGACAGGAATCAATCAGCCCCAGCATTTT	CASRATGINQPQHF
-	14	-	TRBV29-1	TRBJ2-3	TGCAGCGTAGTACTTGGCGGGGGCATAGATACGCAGTATTTT	CSVVLGGGIDTQYF
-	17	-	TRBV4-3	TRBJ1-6	TGCGCCAGCAGCCTTTCTGATAACCGGGACCCCATTTCACCCCTCCACTTT	CASSLSDNRDPISPLHF